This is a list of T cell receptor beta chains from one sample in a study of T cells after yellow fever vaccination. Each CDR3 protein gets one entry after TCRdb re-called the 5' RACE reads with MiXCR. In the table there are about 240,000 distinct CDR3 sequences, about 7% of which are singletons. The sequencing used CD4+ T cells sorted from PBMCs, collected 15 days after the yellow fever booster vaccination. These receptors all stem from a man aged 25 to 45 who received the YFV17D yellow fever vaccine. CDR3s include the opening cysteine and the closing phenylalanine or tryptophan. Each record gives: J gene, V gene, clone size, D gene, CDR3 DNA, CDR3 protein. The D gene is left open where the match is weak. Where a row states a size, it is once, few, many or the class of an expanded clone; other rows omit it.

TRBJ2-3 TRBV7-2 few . TGTGCCAGCAGCTTCTATGGAGGGCGGGTAACAGATACGCAGTATTTT CASSFYGGRVTDTQYF
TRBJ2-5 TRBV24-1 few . TGTGCCACCAGTGAGACAGGCTTGACGACCCAGTACTTC CATSETGLTTQYF
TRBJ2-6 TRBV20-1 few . TGCAGTGCTAGATCGCCGTCCTCTGGGGCCAACGTCCTGACTTTC CSARSPSSGANVLTF
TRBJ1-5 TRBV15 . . TGTGCCACCAGCAGAGATCGCCGGGATCAGCCCCAGCATTTT CATSRDRRDQPQHF
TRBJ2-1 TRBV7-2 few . TGTGCCAGCAGCCGTTCTCCCGACTGGACTGAGCAGTTCTTC CASSRSPDWTEQFF
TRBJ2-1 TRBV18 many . TGTGCCAGCTCACCAGAGTACAATGAGCAGTTCTTC CASSPEYNEQFF
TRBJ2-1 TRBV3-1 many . TGTGCCAGCAGCCCGACAGGCCTTTCCTACAATGAGCAGTTCTTC CASSPTGLSYNEQFF
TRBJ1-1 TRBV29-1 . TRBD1 TGCAGCGTTCAGGACAGGGGGCGTGGGACTGAAGCTTTCTTT CSVQDRGRGTEAFF
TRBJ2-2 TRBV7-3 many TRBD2 TGTGCCAGCAGCTTAAGGCTAGCGGGTACCGGGGAGCTGTTTTTT CASSLRLAGTGELFF
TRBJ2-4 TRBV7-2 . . TGTGCCAGCAACGTTGGGGGTGGGAGTAGATACATTCAGTACTTC CASNVGGGSRYIQYF
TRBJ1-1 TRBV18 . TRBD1 TGTGCCAGCTCATCCAGGGACAGCGAAGCTTTCTTT CASSSRDSEAFF
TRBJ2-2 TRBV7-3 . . TGTGCCAGCAGCTTCGGGGCCGACACCGGGGAGCTGTTTTTT CASSFGADTGELFF
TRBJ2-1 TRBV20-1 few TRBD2 TGCAGTGCTAGAGATTCCAGCGGGGGAAGCTCCTACAATGAGCAGTTCTTC CSARDSSGGSSYNEQFF
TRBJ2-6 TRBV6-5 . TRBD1 TGTGCCAGCAGTTACACCCCCGGGACAGGAAACTCTGGGGCCAACGTCCTGACTTTC CASSYTPGTGNSGANVLTF
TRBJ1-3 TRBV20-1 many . TGCAGTGCTAGAGAGGGGGCTGGAAACACCATATATTTT CSAREGAGNTIYF
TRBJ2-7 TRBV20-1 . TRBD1 TGCAGTGCTACCCGGGACAGGGCCTACGAGCAGTACTTC CSATRDRAYEQYF
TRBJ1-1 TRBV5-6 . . TGTGCCAGCAGCAAGGGACCTTTCCAAGACACTGAAGCTTTCTTT CASSKGPFQDTEAFF
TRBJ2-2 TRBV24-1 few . TGTGCCACCAGTGACCCTACCTGGACAGACGGGGATACCGGGGAGCTGTTTTTT CATSDPTWTDGDTGELFF
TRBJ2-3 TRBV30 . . TGTGCCTGGAGCATACGGCGAGATACGCAGTATTTT CAWSIRRDTQYF
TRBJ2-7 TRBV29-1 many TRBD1 TGCAGCGGGACCGGACAGGGAGGTTCCGAGCAGTACTTC CSGTGQGGSEQYF
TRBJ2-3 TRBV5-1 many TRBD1 TGCGCCAGCAGCTTGTCACAGGGGCGGGATACGCAGTATTTT CASSLSQGRDTQYF
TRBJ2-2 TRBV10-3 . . TGTGCCATCACTCCGGGACACTTGAACACCGGGGAGCTGTTTTTT CAITPGHLNTGELFF
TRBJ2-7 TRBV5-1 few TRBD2 TGCGCCAGCAGCTTTGGGGGTGCTAGCGGGAGTTACGAGCAGTACTTC CASSFGGASGSYEQYF
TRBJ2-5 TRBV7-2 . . TGTGCCAGCAGCCCACGGGGAGGGGGCCTCGTTTTTGAGACCCAGTACTTC CASSPRGGGLVFETQYF
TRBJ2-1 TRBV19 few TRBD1 TGTGCCAGTACTGACCGGGACAGGGAGGGTGAGCAGTTCTTC CASTDRDREGEQFF
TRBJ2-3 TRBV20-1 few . TGCAGTGCACCGGACGGATCAAGGCGGTATTTT CSAPDGSRRYF
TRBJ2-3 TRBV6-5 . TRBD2 TGTGCCAGCAGTTACGGGACTAGCGGGAGTGGAACAGATACGCAGTATTTT CASSYGTSGSGTDTQYF
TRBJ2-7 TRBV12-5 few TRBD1 TGTGCTAGTGGTTCCCAGGGGGCCCTCTACGAGCAGTACTTC CASGSQGALYEQYF
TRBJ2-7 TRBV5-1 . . TGCGCCAGCAGCCACAAGAGCGGCGGATTCAACTACGAGCAGTACTTC CASSHKSGGFNYEQYF
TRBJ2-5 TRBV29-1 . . TGCAGCGTTGTATGGGAGACCCAGTACTTC CSVVWETQYF
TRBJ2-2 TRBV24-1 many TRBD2 TGTGCCACCAGTGATTCTCCGGGGTCAGCGGGAACGAACACCGGGGAGCTGTTTTTT CATSDSPGSAGTNTGELFF
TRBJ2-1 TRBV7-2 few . TGTGCCAGCAGCCCGGCTGGACTTAACAATGAGCAGTTCTTC CASSPAGLNNEQFF
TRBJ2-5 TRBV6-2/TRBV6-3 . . TGTGCCAGCATGATCGGAGAGACCCAGTACTTC CASMIGETQYF
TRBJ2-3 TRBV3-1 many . TGTGCCAGCAGCCTCGGGTGGGGAGTATACACAGATACGCAGTATTTT CASSLGWGVYTDTQYF
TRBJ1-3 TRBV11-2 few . TGTGCCAGCAGCTTAGTGTTGGTGCAGGGAGGTGGAAACACCATATATTTT CASSLVLVQGGGNTIYF
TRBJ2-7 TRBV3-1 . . TGTGCCAGCAGCCAAGCGATCGAGCAGTACTTC CASSQAIEQYF
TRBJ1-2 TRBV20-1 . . TGCAGTGCTAGTATGAACAGAGGAAGGTATGGCTACACCTTC CSASMNRGRYGYTF
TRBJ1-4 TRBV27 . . TGTGCCAGCAGTTCACAGGGATGGGATGAAAAACTGTTTTTT CASSSQGWDEKLFF
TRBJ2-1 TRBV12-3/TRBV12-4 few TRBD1 TGTGCCAGCAGGGACAGGGAATACAATGAGCAGTTCTTC CASRDREYNEQFF
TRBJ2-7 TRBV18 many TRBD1 TGTGCCAGCTCACGAAGACAGGGGGAGGGTATCGAGCAGTACTTC CASSRRQGEGIEQYF